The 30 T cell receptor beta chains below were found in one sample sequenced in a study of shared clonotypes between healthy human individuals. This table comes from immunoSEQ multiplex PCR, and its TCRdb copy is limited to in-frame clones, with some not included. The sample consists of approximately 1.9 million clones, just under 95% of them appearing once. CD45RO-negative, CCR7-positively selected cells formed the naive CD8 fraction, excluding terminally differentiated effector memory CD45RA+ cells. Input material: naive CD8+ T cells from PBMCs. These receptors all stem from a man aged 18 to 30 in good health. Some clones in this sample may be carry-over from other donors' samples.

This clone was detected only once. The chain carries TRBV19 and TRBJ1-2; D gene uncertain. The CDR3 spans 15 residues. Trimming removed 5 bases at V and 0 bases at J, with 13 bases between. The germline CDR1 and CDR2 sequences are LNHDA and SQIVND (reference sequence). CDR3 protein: CASSPISSSNYGYTF. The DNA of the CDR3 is TGTGCCAGTAGTCCGATCAGCTCCTCTAACTATGGCTACACCTTC.

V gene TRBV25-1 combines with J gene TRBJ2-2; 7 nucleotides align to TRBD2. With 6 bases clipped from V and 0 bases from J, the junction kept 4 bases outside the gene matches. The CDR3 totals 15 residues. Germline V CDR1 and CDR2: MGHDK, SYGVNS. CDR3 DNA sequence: TGTGCCAGCAGAGGGAGGGACTCGAACACCGGGGAGCTGTTTTTT. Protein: CASRGRDSNTGELFF.

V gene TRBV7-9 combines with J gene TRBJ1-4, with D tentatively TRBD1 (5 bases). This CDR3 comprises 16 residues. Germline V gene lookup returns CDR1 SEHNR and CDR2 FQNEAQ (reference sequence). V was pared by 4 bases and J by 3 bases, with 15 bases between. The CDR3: CASSYGPGTANEKLFF. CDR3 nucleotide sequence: TGTGCCAGCAGCTACGGCCCGGGGACGGCTAATGAAAAACTGTTTTTT.

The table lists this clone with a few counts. CDR3 nucleotides: TGTGCCAGCAGTGAGCCCGGGGGCAGGGTAGCGGCTAACTATGGCTACACCTTC. Amino acid sequence: CASSEPGGRVAANYGYTF. The V and J genes are TRBV2 and TRBJ1-2, with TRBD1 as a possible D gene (6 bases). The V gene's germline CDR1 is SNHLY and CDR2 FYNNEI. The length of the CDR3 is 18 residues. V was cut by 3 bases and J by 0 bases, with 20 bases left in between.

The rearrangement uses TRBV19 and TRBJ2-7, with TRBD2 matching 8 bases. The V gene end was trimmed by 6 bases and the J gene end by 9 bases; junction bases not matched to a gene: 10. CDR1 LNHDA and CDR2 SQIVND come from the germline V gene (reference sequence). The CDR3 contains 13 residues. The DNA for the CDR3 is TGTGCCAGTAGCCTCCCCGGGGGGGATGTGCAGTACTTC. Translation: CASSLPGGDVQYF.

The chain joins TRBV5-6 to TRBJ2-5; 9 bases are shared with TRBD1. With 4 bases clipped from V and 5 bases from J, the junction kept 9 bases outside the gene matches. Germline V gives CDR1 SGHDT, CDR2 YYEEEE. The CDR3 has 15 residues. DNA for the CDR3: TGTGCCAGCAGCCTCCGACAGGGGGTAAGGGAGACCCAGTACTTC. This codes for CASSLRQGVRETQYF.

The CDR3 loop is CASSDQTSETGELFF. In nucleotides, the CDR3 is TGCGCCAGCAGCGACCAGACTAGCGAGACCGGGGAGCTGTTTTTT. The chain recombines TRBV10-1 with TRBJ2-2; the match to TRBD2 covers 8 bases. With 6 bases clipped from V and 5 bases from J, the junction kept 8 bases outside the gene matches. CDR1 is WNHNN, CDR2 SYGVQD, per germline (reference sequence). This CDR3 is built from 15 residues.

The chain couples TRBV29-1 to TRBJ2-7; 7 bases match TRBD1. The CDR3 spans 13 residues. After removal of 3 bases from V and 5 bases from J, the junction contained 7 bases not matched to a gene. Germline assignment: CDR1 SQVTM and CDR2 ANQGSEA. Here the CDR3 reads CSVDRQGSHEQYF. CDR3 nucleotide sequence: TGCAGCGTTGATAGACAGGGCAGCCACGAGCAGTACTTC.

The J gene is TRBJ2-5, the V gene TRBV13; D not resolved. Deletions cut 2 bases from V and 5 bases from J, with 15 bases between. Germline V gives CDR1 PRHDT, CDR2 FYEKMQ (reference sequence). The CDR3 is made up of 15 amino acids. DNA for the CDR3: TGTGCCAGCAGCTTATTTCAGGACCTCCGGGAGACCCAGTACTTC. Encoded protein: CASSLFQDLRETQYF.

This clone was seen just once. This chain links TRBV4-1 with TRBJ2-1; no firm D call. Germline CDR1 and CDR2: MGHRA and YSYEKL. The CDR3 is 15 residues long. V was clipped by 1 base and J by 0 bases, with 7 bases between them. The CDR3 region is CASSQGASSYNEQFF. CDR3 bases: TGCGCCAGCAGCCAAGGTGCGAGCTCCTACAATGAGCAGTTCTTC.

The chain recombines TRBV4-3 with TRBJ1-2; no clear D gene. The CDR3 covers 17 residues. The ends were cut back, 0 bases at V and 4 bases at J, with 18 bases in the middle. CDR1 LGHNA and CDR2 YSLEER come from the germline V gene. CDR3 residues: CASSQDSTDGAPYGYTF. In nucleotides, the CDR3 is TGCGCCAGCAGCCAAGATTCAACCGATGGCGCACCCTATGGCTACACCTTC.

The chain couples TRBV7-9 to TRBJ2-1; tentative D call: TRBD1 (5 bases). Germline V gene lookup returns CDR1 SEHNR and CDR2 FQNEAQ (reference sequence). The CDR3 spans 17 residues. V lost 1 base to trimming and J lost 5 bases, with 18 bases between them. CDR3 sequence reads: CASSLGWGTERDNEQFF. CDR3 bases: TGTGCCAGCAGCTTAGGATGGGGCACCGAACGGGACAATGAGCAGTTCTTC.

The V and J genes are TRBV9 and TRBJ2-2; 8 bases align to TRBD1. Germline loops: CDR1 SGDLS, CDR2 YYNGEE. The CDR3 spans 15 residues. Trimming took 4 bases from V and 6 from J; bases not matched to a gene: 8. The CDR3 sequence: CASSSPPRGPGELFF. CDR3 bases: TGTGCCAGCAGCTCCCCCCCCAGGGGGCCCGGGGAGCTGTTTTTT.

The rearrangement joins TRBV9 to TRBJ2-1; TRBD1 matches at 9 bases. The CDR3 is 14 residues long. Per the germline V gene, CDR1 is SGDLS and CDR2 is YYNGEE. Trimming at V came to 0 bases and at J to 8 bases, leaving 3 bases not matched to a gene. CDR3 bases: TGTGCCAGCAGCGTAGGGACAGGGGTCCATGAGCAGTTCTTC. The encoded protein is CASSVGTGVHEQFF.

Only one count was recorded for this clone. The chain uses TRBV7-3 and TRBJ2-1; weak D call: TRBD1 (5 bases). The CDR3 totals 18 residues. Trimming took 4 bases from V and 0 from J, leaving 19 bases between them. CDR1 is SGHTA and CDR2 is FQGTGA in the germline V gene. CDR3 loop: CASSSTSTEKSSYNEQFF. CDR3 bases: TGTGCCAGCAGCTCCACATCGACAGAGAAGAGCTCCTACAATGAGCAGTTCTTC.

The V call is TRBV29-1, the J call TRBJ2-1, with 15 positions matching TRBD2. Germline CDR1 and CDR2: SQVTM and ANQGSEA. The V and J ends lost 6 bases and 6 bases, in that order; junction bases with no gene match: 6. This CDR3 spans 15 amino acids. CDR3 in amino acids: CSVPGTSGRFNEQFF. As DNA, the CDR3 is TGCAGCGTCCCCGGGACTAGCGGGAGGTTCAATGAGCAGTTCTTC.

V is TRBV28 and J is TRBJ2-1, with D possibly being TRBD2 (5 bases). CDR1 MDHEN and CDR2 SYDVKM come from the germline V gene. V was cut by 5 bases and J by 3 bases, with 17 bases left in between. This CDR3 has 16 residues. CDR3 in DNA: TGTGCCAGCAGTCCCCTCGAGGGAGAAAACTACAATGAGCAGTTCTTC. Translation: CASSPLEGENYNEQFF.

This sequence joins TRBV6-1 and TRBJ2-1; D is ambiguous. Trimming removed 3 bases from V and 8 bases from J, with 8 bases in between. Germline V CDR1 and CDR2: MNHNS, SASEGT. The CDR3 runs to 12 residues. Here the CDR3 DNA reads TGTGCCAGCAGTGAGCCAGGAGATGAGCAGTTCTTC. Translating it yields CASSEPGDEQFF.

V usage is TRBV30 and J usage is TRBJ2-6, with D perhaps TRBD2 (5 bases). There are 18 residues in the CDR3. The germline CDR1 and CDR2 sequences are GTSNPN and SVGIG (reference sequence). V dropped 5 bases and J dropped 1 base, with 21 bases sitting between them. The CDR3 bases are TGTGCCTGGGGCCCAACCCGTTTTGAGGGTTCTGGGGCCAACGTCCTGACTTTC. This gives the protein CAWGPTRFEGSGANVLTF.

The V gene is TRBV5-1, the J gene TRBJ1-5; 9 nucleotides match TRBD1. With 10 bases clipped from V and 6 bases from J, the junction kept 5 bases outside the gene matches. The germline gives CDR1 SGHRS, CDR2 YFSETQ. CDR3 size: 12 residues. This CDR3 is CAGDRAVQPQHF. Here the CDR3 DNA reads TGCGCCGGGGACAGGGCCGTTCAGCCCCAGCATTTT.

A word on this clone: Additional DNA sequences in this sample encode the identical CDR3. This chain's CDR3 is CASSFWYEQYF. CDR3 DNA: TGTGCCAGCAGCTTCTGGTACGAGCAGTACTTC. The chain is built from TRBV11-2 and TRBJ2-7; D gene unclear. The germline V and J ends were trimmed by 3 bases and 4 bases, with 4 bases remaining between them. The CDR3 loop spans 11 amino acids. The germline V gene encodes CDR1 SGHAT and CDR2 FQNNGV.

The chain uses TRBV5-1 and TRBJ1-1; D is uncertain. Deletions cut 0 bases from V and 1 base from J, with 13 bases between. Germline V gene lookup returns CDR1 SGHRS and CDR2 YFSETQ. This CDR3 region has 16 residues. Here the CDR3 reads CASSLGIGSGNTEAFF. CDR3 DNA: TGCGCCAGCAGCTTGGGTATTGGGAGCGGGAACACTGAAGCTTTCTTT.

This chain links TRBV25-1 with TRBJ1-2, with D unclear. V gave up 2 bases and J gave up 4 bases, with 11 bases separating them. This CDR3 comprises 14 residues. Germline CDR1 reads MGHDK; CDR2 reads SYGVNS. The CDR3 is CASSEIGGTYGYTF. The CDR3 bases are TGTGCCAGCAGTGAAATCGGAGGAACCTATGGCTACACCTTC.

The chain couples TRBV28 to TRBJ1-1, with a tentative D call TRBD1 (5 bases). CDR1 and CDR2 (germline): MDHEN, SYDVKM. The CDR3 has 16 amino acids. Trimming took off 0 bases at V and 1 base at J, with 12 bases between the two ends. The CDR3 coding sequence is TGTGCCAGCAGTTTATGGGGGGGACTCACGAACACTGAAGCTTTCTTT. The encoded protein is CASSLWGGLTNTEAFF.

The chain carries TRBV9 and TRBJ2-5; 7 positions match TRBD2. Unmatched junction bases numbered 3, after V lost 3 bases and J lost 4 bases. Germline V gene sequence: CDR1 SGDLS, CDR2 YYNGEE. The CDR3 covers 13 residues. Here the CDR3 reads CASSGAGRETQYF. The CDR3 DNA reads TGTGCCAGCAGCGGAGCGGGAAGAGAGACCCAGTACTTC.

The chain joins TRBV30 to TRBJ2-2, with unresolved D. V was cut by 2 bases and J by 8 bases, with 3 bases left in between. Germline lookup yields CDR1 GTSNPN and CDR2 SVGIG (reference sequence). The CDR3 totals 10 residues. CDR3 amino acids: CAWSKGELFF. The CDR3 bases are TGTGCCTGGAGTAAAGGGGAGCTGTTTTTT.

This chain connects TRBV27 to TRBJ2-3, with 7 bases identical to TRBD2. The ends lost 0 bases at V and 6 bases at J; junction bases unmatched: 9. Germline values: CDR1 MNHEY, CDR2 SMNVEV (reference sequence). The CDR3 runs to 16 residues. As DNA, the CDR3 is TGTGCCAGCAGTTTATCGGCTAGCGGCTTTGGGGATACGCAGTATTTT. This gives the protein CASSLSASGFGDTQYF.

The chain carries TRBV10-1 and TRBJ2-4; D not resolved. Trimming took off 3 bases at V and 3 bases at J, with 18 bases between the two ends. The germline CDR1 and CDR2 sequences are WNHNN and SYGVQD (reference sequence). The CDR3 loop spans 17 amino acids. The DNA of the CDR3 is TGCGCCAGCAGTGAAAAATTATTGGTACACTTCAAAAACATTCAGTACTTC. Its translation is CASSEKLLVHFKNIQYF.

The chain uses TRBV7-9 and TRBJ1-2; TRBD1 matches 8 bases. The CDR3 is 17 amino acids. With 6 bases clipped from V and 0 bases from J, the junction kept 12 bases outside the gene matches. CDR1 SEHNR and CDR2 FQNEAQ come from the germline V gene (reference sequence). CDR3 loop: CASSQTGQAASNYGYTF. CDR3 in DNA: TGTGCCAGCAGTCAGACGGGACAGGCTGCCTCTAACTATGGCTACACCTTC.

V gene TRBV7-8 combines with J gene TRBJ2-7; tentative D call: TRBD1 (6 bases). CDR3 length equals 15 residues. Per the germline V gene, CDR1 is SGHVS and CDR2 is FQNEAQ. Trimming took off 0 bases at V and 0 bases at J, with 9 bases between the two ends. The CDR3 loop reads CASSLATGYSYEQYF. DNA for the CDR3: TGTGCCAGCAGCTTAGCTACAGGGTACTCCTACGAGCAGTACTTC.